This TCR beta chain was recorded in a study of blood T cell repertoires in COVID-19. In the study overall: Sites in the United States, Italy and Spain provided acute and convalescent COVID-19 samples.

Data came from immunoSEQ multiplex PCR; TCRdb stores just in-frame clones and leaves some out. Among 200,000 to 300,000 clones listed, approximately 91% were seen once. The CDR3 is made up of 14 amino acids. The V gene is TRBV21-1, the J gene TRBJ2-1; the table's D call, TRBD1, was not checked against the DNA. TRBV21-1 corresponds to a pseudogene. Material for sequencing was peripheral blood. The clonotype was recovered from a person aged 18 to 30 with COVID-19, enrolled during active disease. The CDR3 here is CATSVFSSYNEQFF. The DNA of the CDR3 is TGTGCCACCTCCGTTTTCAGCTCCTACAATGAGCAGTTCTTC.